What follows are 10 T cell receptor beta chains derived from one specimen sequenced in a study of breast tumors, draining lymph nodes, adjacent tissues. The lymph nodes were axillary draining lymph nodes from breast cancer patients. TCRdb reprocessed the multiplex PCR reads with MiXCR, giving one entry per CDR3 protein. The data contain under 350,000 distinct CDR3 sequences, roughly 30% of them singletons. The specimen was axillary lymph node tissue. The receptors derive from a female donor with breast cancer. Some clones in this sample may be carry-over from other donors' samples.

This clonotype was found once. A much larger clone lies one base from this, so it may be a read error. Because it lacks the conserved phenylalanine or tryptophan at the end, this CDR3 is likely a read error. V and J are TRBV9 and TRBJ2-7, with 9 bases fitting TRBD2. The germline CDR1 and CDR2 sequences are SGDLS and YYNGEE. This CDR3 has 14 amino acids. J was trimmed by 6 bases and V by 0 bases; bases with no gene match: 4. The CDR3 bases are TGTGCCAGCAGCGTAGTAGCGGGAGCCACCGAGCAGTACTCC. This encodes CASSVVAGATEQYS.

This clonotype was picked up many times. The chain uses TRBV11-2 and TRBJ2-5; 8 nucleotides match TRBD2. Germline V gene lookup returns CDR1 SGHAT and CDR2 FQNNGV. The trim removed 2 bases at V and 5 bases at J, leaving 13 bases unmatched. The CDR3 contains 17 residues. CDR3 region: CASSLRPSGSGGETQYF. In DNA form, the CDR3 reads TGTGCCAGCAGCTTACGCCCTAGCGGGTCCGGGGGGGAGACCCAGTACTTC. Filled out from reference TRBV11-2 and TRBJ2-5, the complete variable domain reads EAGVAQSPRYKIIEKRQSVAFWCNPISGHATLYWYQQILGQGPKLLIQFQNNGVVDDSQLPKDRFSAERLKGVDSTLKIQPAKLEDSAVYLCASSLRPSGSGGETQYFGPGTRLLVL.

This clonotype occurred a few times. A much larger clonotype is one base distant, so this may be a read error. V usage is TRBV11-3 and J usage is TRBJ2-3; D possibly uses TRBD1 or TRBD2 (5 bases each). CDR1 is SGHNT and CDR2 is YENEEA in the germline V gene. The length of the CDR3 is 16 residues. Trimming took off 3 bases at V and 4 bases at J, with 17 bases between the two ends. The CDR3 sequence is CASSFVSGPLADTQYF. CDR3 bases: TGTGCCAGCAGCTTCGTTTCGGGACCTCTCGCAGATACGCAGTATTTT.

This clonotype was recorded many times. This chain connects TRBV4-2 to TRBJ2-7, with 7 nucleotides matching TRBD2. Trimming took 1 base from V and 7 from J; bases not matched to a gene: 7. This CDR3 contains 14 residues. Germline CDR1 LGHNA, CDR2 YNFKEQ. CDR3 region: CASSQVAGRKEQYF. The DNA of the CDR3 is TGTGCCAGCAGCCAAGTGGCCGGGAGGAAAGAGCAGTACTTC.

In its sample, this clonotype was seen once. V gene TRBV10-3 combines with J gene TRBJ2-3; 9 positions agree with TRBD1. The CDR3 consists of 14 residues. Germline V gene lookup returns CDR1 ENHRY and CDR2 SYGVKD. Unmatched junction bases numbered 3, after V lost 6 bases and J lost 2 bases. This chain's CDR3 is CAIRTGGITDTQYF. The CDR3 DNA sequence: TGTGCCATCAGGACAGGGGGGATCACAGATACGCAGTATTTT.

This clonotype was detected once. A much bigger clone sits one base away, suggesting this may be a read error. The chain employs TRBV20-1 and TRBJ2-1, with 11 bases aligning to TRBD2. CDR3 size: 14 residues. Looked up from germline, CDR1 is DFQATT and CDR2 is SNEGSKA (reference sequence). Here the CDR3 reads CSAPGLAVYNEQSF. The CDR3 nucleotides are TGCAGTGCTCCGGGACTAGCGGTCTACAATGAGCAGTCCTTC.

This clonotype was picked up many times. The V and J genes are TRBV7-2 and TRBJ2-2; D remains unclear. Trimming left V 1 base short and J 5 bases short, with 2 bases between. Germline V gene sequence: CDR1 SGHTA, CDR2 FQGNSA. The CDR3 covers 12 residues. The CDR3 DNA reads as TGTGCCAGCAGCTTAGTTACCGGGGAGCTGTTTTTT. Translating it yields CASSLVTGELFF.

This clonotype came up many times. V is TRBV5-5 and J is TRBJ2-1; 11 bases fit TRBD2. V gave up 4 bases and J gave up 1 base; unmatched junction bases: 4. Germline CDR1 is SGHKS and CDR2 is YYEKEE (reference sequence). The CDR3 sequence is 16 residues long. The CDR3 protein is CASSLRTSGSYNEQFF. The CDR3 DNA reads as TGTGCCAGCAGCCTAAGGACTAGCGGGTCCTACAATGAGCAGTTCTTC.

In this sample, this clonotype turned up many times. One end of the junction is discordant with germline, which a read error may explain. The chain uses TRBV24-1 and TRBJ2-3; D may be TRBD2 (6 bases). CDR3 length equals 13 residues. Germline values: CDR1 KGHDR, CDR2 SFDVKD. As DNA, the CDR3 is TGTGCCACCAGTGATCCCAGCGGGCTTACGACGCATTTT. Translation gives CATSDPSGLTTHF.

This clonotype came up a few times. This may come from a read error, since a much larger clone is one base off. The chain combines TRBV7-3 with TRBJ2-7, with TRBD1 matching 7 bases. Germline V gene data show CDR1 as SGHTA and CDR2 as FQGTGA. CDR3 length: 14 residues. The CDR3 DNA reads as TGTGCCAGCAGCTCCGGGACAGACTCCTGCGAGCAGTACTTC. This translates into CASSSGTDSCEQYF.